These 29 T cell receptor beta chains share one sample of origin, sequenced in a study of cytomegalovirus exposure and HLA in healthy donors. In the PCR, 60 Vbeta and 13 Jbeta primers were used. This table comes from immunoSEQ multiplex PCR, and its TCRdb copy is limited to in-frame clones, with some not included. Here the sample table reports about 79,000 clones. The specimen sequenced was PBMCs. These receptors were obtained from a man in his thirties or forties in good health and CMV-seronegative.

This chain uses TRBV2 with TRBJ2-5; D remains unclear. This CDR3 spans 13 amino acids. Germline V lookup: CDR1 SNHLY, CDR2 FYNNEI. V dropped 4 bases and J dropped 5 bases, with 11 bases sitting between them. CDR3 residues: CASSVEPTETQYF. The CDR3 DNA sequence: TGTGCCAGCAGTGTGGAGCCCACTGAGACCCAGTACTTC.

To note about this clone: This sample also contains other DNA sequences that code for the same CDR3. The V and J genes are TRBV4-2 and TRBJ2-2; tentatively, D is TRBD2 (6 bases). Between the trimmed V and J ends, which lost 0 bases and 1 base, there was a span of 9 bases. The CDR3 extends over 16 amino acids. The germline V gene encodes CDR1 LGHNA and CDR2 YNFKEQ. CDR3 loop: CASSQDTGGNTGELFF. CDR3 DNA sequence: TGTGCCAGCAGCCAAGATACCGGGGGGAACACCGGGGAGCTGTTTTTT.

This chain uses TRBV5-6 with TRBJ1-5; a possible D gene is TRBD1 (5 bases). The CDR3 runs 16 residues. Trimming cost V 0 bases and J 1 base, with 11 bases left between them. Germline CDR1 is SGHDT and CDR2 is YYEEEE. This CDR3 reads CASSLGLGASNQPQHF. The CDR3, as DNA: TGTGCCAGCAGCTTGGGGCTTGGGGCGAGCAATCAGCCCCAGCATTTT.

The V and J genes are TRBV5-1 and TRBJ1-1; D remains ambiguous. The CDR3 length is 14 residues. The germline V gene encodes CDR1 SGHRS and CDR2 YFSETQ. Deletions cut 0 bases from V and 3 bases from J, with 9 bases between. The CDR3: CASSLGEYHTEAFF. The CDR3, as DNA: TGCGCCAGCAGCTTGGGAGAGTACCACACTGAAGCTTTCTTT.

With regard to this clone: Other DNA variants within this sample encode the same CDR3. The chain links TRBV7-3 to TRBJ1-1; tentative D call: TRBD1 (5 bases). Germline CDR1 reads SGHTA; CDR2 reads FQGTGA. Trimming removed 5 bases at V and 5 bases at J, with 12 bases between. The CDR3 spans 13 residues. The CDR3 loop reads CASSPRGNTEAFF. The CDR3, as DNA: TGTGCCAGCAGCCCTAGGGGCAATACTGAAGCTTTCTTT.

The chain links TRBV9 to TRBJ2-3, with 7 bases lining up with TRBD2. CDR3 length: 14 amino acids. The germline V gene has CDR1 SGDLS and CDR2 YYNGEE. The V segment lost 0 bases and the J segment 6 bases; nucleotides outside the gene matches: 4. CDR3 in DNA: TGTGCCAGCAGCGTAGGGCGGGAGCCGGATACGCAGTATTTT. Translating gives CASSVGREPDTQYF.

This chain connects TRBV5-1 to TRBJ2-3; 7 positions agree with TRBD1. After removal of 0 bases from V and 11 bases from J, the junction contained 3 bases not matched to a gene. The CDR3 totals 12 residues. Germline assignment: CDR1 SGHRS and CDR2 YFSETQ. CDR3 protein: CASSLDRGLQYF. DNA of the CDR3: TGCGCCAGCAGCTTGGACAGGGGCTTGCAGTATTTT.

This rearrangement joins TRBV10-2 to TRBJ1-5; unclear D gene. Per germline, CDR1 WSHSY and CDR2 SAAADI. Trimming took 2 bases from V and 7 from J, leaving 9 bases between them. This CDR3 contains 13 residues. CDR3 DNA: TGCGCCAGCAGTGAGGGTCGAGGGCAGCCCCAGCATTTT. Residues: CASSEGRGQPQHF.

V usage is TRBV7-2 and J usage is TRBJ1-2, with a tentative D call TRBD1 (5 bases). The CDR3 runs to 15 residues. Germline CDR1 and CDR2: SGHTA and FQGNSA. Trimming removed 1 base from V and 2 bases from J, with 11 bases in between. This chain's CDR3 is CASSLVFRGNYGYTF. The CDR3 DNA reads TGTGCCAGCAGCTTAGTTTTTCGGGGGAACTATGGCTACACCTTC.

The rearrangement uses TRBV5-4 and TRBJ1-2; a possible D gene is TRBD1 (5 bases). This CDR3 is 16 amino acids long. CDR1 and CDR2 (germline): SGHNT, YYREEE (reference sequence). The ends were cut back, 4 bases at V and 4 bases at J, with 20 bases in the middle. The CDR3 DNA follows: TGTGCCAGCAGCCCCCCAGGGAATTCTCGCGTCTATGGCTACACCTTC. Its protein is CASSPPGNSRVYGYTF.

Here the CDR3 DNA reads TGTGCCAGCAGCTTTTCTCGGACTAGTCAAAACATTCAGTACTTC. This gives the protein CASSFSRTSQNIQYF. The V call is TRBV7-2, the J call TRBJ2-4; TRBD2 agrees at 7 bases. In germline, CDR1 is SGHTA, CDR2 FQGNSA. After removal of 3 bases from V and 5 bases from J, the junction contained 7 bases not matched to a gene. The CDR3 is made up of 15 amino acids. Combining the CDR3 with reference TRBV7-2 and TRBJ2-4 gives the whole variable domain GAGVSQSPSNKVTEKGKDVELRCDPISGHTALYWYRQSLGQGLEFLIYFQGNSAPDKSGLPSDRFSAERTGGSVSTLTIQRTQQEDSAVYLCASSFSRTSQNIQYFGAGTRLSVL.

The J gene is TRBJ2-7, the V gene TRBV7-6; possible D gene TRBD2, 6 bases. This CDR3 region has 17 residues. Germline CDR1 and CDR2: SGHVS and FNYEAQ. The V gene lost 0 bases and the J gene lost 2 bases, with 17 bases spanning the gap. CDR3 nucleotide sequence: TGTGCCAGCAGCTTAGCGCCGGGCGGGGTAGTGCCCTACGAGCAGTACTTC. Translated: CASSLAPGGVVPYEQYF. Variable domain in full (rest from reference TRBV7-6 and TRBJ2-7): GAGVSQSPRYKVTKRGQDVALRCDPISGHVSLYWYRQALGQGPEFLTYFNYEAQQDKSGLPNDRFSAERPEGSISTLTIQRTEQRDSAMYRCASSLAPGGVVPYEQYFGPGTRLTVT.

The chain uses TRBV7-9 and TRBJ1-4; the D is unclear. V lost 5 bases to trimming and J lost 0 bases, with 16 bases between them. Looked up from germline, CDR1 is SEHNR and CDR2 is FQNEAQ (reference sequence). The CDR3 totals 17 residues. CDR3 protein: CASSLTRTGATNEKLFF. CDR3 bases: TGTGCCAGCAGCCTCACCCGGACTGGGGCAACTAATGAAAAACTGTTTTTT. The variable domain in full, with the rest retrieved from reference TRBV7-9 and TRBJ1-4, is DTGVSQNPRHKITKRGQNVTFRCDPISEHNRLYWYRQTLGQGPEFLTYFQNEAQLEKSRLLSDRFSAERPKGSFSTLEIQRTEQGDSAMYLCASSLTRTGATNEKLFFGSGTQLSVL.

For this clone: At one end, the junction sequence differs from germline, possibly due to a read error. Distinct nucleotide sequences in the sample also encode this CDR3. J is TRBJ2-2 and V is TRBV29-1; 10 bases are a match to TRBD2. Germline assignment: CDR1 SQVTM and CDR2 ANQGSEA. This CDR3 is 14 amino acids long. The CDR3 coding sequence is TGCAGCGTCCGACTAGCGGGTGGGACCGGAGAGCTGTTTTTT. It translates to CSVRLAGGTGELFF.

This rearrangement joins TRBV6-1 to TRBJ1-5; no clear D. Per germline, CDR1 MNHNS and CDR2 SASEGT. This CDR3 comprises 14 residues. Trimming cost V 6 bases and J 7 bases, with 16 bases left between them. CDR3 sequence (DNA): TGTGCCAGCAGCCAACTCAGGAAAGGACAGCCCCAGCATTTT. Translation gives CASSQLRKGQPQHF.

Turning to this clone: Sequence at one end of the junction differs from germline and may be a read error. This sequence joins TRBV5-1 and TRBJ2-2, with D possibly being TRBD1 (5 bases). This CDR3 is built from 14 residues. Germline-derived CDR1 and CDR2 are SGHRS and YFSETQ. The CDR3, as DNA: TGCACCAGCAGCACAAGGGGCGCCACCGGGGAGCTGTTTTTT. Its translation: CTSSTRGATGELFF.

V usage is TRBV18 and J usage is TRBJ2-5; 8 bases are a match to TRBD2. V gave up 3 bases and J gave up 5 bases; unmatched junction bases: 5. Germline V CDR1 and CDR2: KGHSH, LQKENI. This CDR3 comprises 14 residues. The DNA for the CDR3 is TGTGCCAGCTCACCTTACGCTAGCGGGGAGACCCAGTACTTC. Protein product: CASSPYASGETQYF.

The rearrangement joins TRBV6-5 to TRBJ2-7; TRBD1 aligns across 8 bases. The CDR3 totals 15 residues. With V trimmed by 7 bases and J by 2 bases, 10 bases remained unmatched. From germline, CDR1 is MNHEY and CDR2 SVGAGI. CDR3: CASTTTGGWPYEQYF. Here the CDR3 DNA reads TGTGCCAGCACCACTACAGGGGGTTGGCCCTACGAGCAGTACTTC.

The CDR3 reads CASSSTGYEQYF. In DNA, the CDR3 is TGTGCCAGCAGTTCCACAGGCTACGAGCAGTACTTC. The chain uses TRBV28 and TRBJ2-7; D is perhaps TRBD1 (5 bases). The CDR3 length is 12 residues. V was trimmed by 4 bases and J by 3 bases, leaving 7 bases between them. Looked up from germline, CDR1 is MDHEN and CDR2 is SYDVKM.

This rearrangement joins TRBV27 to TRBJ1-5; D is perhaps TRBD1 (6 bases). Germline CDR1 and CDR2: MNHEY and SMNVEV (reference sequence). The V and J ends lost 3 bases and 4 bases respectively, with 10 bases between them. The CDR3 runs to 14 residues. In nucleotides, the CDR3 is TGTGCCAGCAGTTTTGTGGGGGCGAATCAGCCCCAGCATTTT. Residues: CASSFVGANQPQHF.

The CDR3 DNA reads as TGTGCCAGCAGCGCGCGACAGGGGAACACCGGGGAGCTGTTTTTT. It encodes CASSARQGNTGELFF. The chain carries TRBV11-2 and TRBJ2-2; 7 nucleotides match TRBD1. This CDR3 spans 15 amino acids. Germline V gene lookup returns CDR1 SGHAT and CDR2 FQNNGV. The J segment lost 1 base and the V segment lost 5 bases, leaving 4 bases of the junction unmatched.

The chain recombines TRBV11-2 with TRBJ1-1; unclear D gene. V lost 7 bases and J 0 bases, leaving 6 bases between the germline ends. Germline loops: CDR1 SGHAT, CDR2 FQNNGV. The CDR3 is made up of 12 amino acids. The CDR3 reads CASTRMNTEAFF. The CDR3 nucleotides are TGTGCCAGCACCCGTATGAACACTGAAGCTTTCTTT. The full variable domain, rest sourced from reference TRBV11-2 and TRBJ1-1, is EAGVAQSPRYKIIEKRQSVAFWCNPISGHATLYWYQQILGQGPKLLIQFQNNGVVDDSQLPKDRFSAERLKGVDSTLKIQPAKLEDSAVYLCASTRMNTEAFFGQGTRLTVV.

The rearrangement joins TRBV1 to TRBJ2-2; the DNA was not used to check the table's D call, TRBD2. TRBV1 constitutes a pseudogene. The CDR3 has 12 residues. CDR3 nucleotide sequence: TGCACCAGCCGCGTCCGCACCGGGGAGCTGTTTTTT. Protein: CTSRVRTGELFF.

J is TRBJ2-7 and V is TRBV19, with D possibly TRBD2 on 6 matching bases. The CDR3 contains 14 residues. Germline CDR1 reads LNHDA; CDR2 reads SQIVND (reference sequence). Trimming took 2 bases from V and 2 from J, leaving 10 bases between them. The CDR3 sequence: CASSINPGAYEQYF. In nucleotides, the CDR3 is TGTGCCAGTAGTATAAATCCGGGAGCCTACGAGCAGTACTTC.

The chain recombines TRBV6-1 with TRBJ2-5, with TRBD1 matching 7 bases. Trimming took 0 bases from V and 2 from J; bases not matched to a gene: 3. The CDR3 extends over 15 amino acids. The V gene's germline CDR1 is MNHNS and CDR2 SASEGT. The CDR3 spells CASSEAQGQQETQYF. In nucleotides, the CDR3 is TGTGCCAGCAGTGAAGCTCAGGGACAGCAAGAGACCCAGTACTTC.

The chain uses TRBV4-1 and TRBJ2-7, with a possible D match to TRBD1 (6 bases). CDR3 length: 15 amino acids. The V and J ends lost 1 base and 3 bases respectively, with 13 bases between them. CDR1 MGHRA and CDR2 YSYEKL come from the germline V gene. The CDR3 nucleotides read TGCGCCAGCAGCCAAGGGGCTTCCAGGGGCTACGAGCAGTACTTC. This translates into CASSQGASRGYEQYF.

CDR3 amino acids: CASSPAGFGYNEQFF. DNA of the CDR3: TGTGCCAGCTCACCTGCGGGGTTCGGCTACAATGAGCAGTTCTTC. The chain carries TRBV18 and TRBJ2-1; D might be TRBD2 (6 bases). This CDR3 has 15 amino acids. The V end lost 3 bases, the J end lost 3 bases, and 12 bases lay between the germline ends. The V gene's germline CDR1 is KGHSH and CDR2 LQKENI.

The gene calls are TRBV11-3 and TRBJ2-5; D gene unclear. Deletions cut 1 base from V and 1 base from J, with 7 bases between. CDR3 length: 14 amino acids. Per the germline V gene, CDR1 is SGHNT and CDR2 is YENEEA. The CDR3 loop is CASSLVGRQETQYF. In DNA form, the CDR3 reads TGTGCCAGCAGCTTAGTCGGTCGCCAAGAGACCCAGTACTTC. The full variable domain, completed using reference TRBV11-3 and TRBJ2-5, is EAGVVQSPRYKIIEKKQPVAFWCNPISGHNTLYWYLQNLGQGPELLIRYENEEAVDDSQLPKDRFSAERLKGVDSTLKIQPAELGDSAVYLCASSLVGRQETQYFGPGTRLLVL.

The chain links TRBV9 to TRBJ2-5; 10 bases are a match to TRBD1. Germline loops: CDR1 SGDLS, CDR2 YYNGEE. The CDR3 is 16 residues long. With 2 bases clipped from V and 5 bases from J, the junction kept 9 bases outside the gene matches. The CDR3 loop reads CASSVGTGAWGETQYF. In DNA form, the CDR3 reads TGTGCCAGCAGCGTGGGGACAGGGGCTTGGGGGGAGACCCAGTACTTC.